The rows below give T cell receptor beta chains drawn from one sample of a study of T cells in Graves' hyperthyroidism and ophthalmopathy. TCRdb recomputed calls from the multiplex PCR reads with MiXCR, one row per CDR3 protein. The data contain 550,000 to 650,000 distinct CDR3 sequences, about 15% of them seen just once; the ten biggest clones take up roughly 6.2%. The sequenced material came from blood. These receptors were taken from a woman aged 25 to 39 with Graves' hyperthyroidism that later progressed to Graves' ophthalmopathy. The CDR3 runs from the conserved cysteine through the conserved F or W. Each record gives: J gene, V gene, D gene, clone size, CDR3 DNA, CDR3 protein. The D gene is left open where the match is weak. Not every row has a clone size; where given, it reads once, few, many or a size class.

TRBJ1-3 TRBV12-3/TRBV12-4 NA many TGTGCCAGCAGTTTGATGGATGGAAACACCATATATTTT CASSLMDGNTIYF
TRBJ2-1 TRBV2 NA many TGTGCCAGCAGTGGGACTACCTACAATGAGCAGTTCTTC CASSGTTYNEQFF
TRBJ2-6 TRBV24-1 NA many TGTGCCACCAGTGAATCGACAGTCTCTGGGGCCAACGTCCTGACTTTC CATSESTVSGANVLTF
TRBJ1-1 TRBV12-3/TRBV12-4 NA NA TGTGCCAGCAGTTTAGGGGGTGGCACTGGAGCTTTCTTT CASSLGGGTGAFF
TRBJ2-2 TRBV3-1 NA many TGTGCCAGCAGCCAAGAACCCGGGATGCGGACCGGGGAGCTGTTTTTT CASSQEPGMRTGELFF
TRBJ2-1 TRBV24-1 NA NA TGTGCCACCAATGAAGAGGGAAGGCACTACAATGAGCAGTTCTTC CATNEEGRHYNEQFF
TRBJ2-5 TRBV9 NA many TGTGCCAGCAGCGTATCCCCCCAAGAGACCCAGTACTTC CASSVSPQETQYF
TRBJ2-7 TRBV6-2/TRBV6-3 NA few TGTGCCAGCAGTTACTCGACTAGAAGGTACGAGCAGTACTTC CASSYSTRRYEQYF
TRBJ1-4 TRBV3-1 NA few TGTGCCAGCAGCCAAGACTCGGCTTCAGGTTCACTGTTTTTT CASSQDSASGSLFF
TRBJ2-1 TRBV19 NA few TGTGCCAGTAGAGTCGGACAGTCAAATGAGCAGTTCTTC CASRVGQSNEQFF
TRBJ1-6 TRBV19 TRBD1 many TGTGCCAGTAGCCTTCGGACAGGGCTAACTTCACCCCTCCACTTT CASSLRTGLTSPLHF
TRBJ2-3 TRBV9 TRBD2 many TGTGCCAGCAGCGTAGCTAGCGGCTACACAGATACGCAGTATTTT CASSVASGYTDTQYF
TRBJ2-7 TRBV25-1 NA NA TGTGCCAGCAGTGGCTCCCTTGAGCAGTACTTC CASSGSLEQYF
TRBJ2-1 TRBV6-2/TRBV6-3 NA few TGTGCCGCCCAGGAGGACTCCTACAATGAGCAGTTCTTC CAAQEDSYNEQFF
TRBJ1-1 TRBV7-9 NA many TGTGCCAGCGGCGAACGTGACTTCATGCACACTGAAGCTTTCTTT CASGERDFMHTEAFF
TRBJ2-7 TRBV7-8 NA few TGTGCCAGCAGCTTCGACATAAACTACGAGCAGTACTTC CASSFDINYEQYF
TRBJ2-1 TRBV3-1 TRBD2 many TGTGCCAGCAGCCCCCGAAGTCCCGGGACTAACAATGAGCAGTTCTTC CASSPRSPGTNNEQFF
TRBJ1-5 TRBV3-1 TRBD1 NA TGTGCCAGCAGCCATCACCCGGGACAGGGGTTGAGGCATCAGCCCCAGCATTTT CASSHHPGQGLRHQPQHF
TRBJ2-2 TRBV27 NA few TGTGCCAGCAGTCGGGACACTAACACCGGGGAGCTGTTTTTT CASSRDTNTGELFF
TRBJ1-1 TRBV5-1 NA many TGCGCCAGCAGCTGGGAGAGGGGGGACACTGAAGCTTTCTTT CASSWERGDTEAFF
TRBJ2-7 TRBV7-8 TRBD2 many TGTGCCAGCAGCTCCCATTCTAGCGGGAGGTTTTACGAGCAGTACTTC CASSSHSSGRFYEQYF
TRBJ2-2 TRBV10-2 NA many TGCGCCAGCAGAAGGGGATTGGGCACCGGGGAGCTGTTTTTT CASRRGLGTGELFF
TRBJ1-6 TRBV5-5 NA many TGTGCCAGCAGCTTGGCCACTTATTCGGCGGGGCGCGGGAATTCACCCCTCCACTTT CASSLATYSAGRGNSPLHF
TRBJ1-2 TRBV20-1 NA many TGCAGTGCACTCGGGACCGACGCTAACTATGGCTACACCTTC CSALGTDANYGYTF